This TCR beta chain was captured by sequencing in a study of blood T cell repertoires in COVID-19. At the level of the study: The origin of the acute and convalescent COVID-19 samples was the United States, Italy and Spain.

Libraries were prepared by immunoSEQ multiplex PCR; TCRdb keeps only in-frame clonotypes and omits some of them. Here the sample spans approximately 130,000 clones, approximately 84% being singletons. In germline, CDR1 is MGHRA, CDR2 YSYEKL. Trimming shortened V by 1 base and J by 2 bases, and 6 bases separated the two germline ends. The CDR3 sequence is 13 residues long. This clone was seen once. The rearrangement joins TRBV4-1 to TRBJ2-7; D gene uncertain. The TCR was taken from a woman aged 45-65 years who had recovered from COVID-19. Sequencing used peripheral blood. Here the CDR3 DNA reads TGCGCCAGCAGCCAAGGGGCAACCTACGAGCAGTACTTC. The encoded protein is CASSQGATYEQYF.